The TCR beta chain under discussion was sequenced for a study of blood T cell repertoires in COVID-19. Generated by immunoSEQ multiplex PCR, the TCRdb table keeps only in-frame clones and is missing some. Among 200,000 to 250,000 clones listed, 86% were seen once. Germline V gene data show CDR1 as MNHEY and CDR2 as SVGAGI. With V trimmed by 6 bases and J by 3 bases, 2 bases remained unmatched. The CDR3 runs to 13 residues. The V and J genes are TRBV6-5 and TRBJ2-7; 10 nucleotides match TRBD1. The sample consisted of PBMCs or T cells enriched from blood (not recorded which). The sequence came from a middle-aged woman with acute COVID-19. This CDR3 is CASRRTGGYEQYF. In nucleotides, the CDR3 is TGTGCCAGCAGGCGGACAGGGGGCTACGAGCAGTACTTC.